This is a list of T cell receptor beta chains from one sample in a study of OX40 agonist ivuxolimab in advanced cancers. This table comes from immunoSEQ multiplex PCR, and its TCRdb copy is limited to in-frame clones, with some not included. The table records roughly 7,000 clones, about 70% of them present only once. The source was CD4+ or CD8+ T cells sorted from blood, collected in a trial of the OX40 agonist ivuxolimab. Source of these receptors: an adult with an advanced solid tumor such as melanoma, head and neck, liver or kidney cancer. Each CDR3 is given with its conserved first and last residue. Fields, in order: J gene, clone size, V gene, CDR3 protein. Clone size is given for some rows only: seen once, a few or many times, or a class if the clone is expanded.

TRBJ2-7	.	TRBV11-2	CASSPFPTDEQYF
TRBJ2-5	.	TRBV4-3	CASSQEALGQETQYF
TRBJ2-1	.	TRBV7-9	CASIPIAVSYNEQFF
TRBJ2-1	.	TRBV27	CASSSGLAHYNEQFF
TRBJ2-7	few	TRBV7-2	CASSLAGLGVHEQYF
TRBJ1-3	.	TRBV9	CASSVYPALSGNTIYF
TRBJ2-2	.	TRBV9	CASSVGGTGRLTGELFF
TRBJ2-1	.	TRBV12-5	CASGLPGSVPYNEQFF
TRBJ2-5	.	TRBV27	CASSLAPGVETQYF
TRBJ2-3	.	TRBV11-2	CASSLSGLTDTQYF
TRBJ2-2	.	TRBV9	CASSGGPGGGELFF
TRBJ2-7	.	TRBV5-6	CASSGGAIYEQYF
TRBJ2-7	.	TRBV5-3	CASSPFHLYEQYF
TRBJ2-7	.	TRBV13	CASSNRDGQYF
TRBJ1-3	.	TRBV28	CASSSSILYGGNTIYF
TRBJ1-1	few	TRBV4-3	CASSQGDRAGTEAFF
TRBJ2-1	.	TRBV5-1	CASSWTGGLRNEQFF
TRBJ2-6	.	TRBV4-3	CASSGLGSGANVLTF
TRBJ1-5	.	TRBV9	CASSVAGNQPQHF
TRBJ2-1	.	TRBV18	CASSPLGWNEQFF
TRBJ1-1	.	TRBV6-6	CASSYSDGLEAFF
TRBJ2-6	.	TRBV7-9	CASLAQANVLTF
TRBJ1-3	.	TRBV2	CASSEGTGGLGTIYF
TRBJ1-2	.	TRBV11-2	CASSSGTGVRSGYTF
TRBJ2-7	once	TRBV9	CASSAGLGAWEQYF
TRBJ1-1	.	TRBV5-4	CASGTTPGTEAFF
TRBJ2-7	.	TRBV28	CASSLPREEQYF
TRBJ2-3	.	TRBV7-9	CASSHLGGTTDTQYF
TRBJ2-2	.	TRBV4-3	CASSQGLAGGLYRELFF
.	once	TRBV9	CASSPSGRPYEQYF
TRBJ2-7	.	TRBV27	CASIKFWGTGGSYEQYF
TRBJ2-3	once	TRBV9	CASSSGGPWELSQYF
TRBJ2-1	few	TRBV7-9	CASSLDRGYGVF
TRBJ2-5	once	TRBV7-2	CASSLKSTRRQETQYF
TRBJ2-5	.	TRBV7-6	CASRRVVGAETQYF
TRBJ2-3	.	TRBV11-2	CASSLVGSSADTQYF
TRBJ2-7	.	TRBV6-5	CASSLGGLYEQYF
TRBJ2-7	.	TRBV9	CASGGDTGAYEQYF
TRBJ1-2	medium-sized	TRBV4-1	CASSPGFEYGYTF
TRBJ2-7	.	TRBV5-1	CASSLAQGISYEQYF
TRBJ2-3	.	TRBV7-8	CASSFVGTSGGSYTQYF
TRBJ2-3	once	TRBV7-9	CASSFPPFQRNTDTQYF
TRBJ2-7	.	TRBV15	CATSRSIGAGVTYEQYF
TRBJ2-7	.	TRBV2	CASSEGLFGKGAYEQYF
TRBJ1-4	.	TRBV7-8	CASSLYRETNEKLFF
TRBJ2-7	medium-sized	TRBV21-1	CASSKSQGTYEQYF
TRBJ2-5	.	TRBV2	CASSDVNRGQETQYF
TRBJ1-2	.	TRBV7-2	CASSLRQTNYGYTF
TRBJ1-1	few	TRBV6-6	CASSYFTGMGTEAFF
TRBJ2-1	.	TRBV7-9	CASSPRRGQGVYNEQFF
TRBJ2-7	.	TRBV13	CASSLRTSGEYEQYF
TRBJ2-1	.	TRBV25-1	CASSFSGRYNEQFF
TRBJ2-7	once	TRBV7-6	CASSLGTGSYEQYF
TRBJ1-5	.	TRBV2	CASSVATYQPQHF
TRBJ1-2	.	TRBV11-2	CASSLGSYGYTF
TRBJ2-5	.	TRBV2	CASSESPSGGETQYF